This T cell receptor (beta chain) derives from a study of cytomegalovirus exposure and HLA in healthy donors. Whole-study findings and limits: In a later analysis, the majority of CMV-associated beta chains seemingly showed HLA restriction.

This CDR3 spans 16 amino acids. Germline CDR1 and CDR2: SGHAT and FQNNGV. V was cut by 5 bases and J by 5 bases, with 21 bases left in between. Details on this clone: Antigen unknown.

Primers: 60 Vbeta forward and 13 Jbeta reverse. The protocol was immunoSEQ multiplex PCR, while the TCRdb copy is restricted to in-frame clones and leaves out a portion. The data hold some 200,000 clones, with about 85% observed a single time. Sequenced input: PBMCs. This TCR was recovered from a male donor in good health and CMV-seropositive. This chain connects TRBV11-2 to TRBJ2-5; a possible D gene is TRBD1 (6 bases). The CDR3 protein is CASSPRAQGIGETQYF. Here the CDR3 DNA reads TGTGCCAGCAGCCCAAGGGCACAGGGCATAGGGGAGACCCAGTACTTC.